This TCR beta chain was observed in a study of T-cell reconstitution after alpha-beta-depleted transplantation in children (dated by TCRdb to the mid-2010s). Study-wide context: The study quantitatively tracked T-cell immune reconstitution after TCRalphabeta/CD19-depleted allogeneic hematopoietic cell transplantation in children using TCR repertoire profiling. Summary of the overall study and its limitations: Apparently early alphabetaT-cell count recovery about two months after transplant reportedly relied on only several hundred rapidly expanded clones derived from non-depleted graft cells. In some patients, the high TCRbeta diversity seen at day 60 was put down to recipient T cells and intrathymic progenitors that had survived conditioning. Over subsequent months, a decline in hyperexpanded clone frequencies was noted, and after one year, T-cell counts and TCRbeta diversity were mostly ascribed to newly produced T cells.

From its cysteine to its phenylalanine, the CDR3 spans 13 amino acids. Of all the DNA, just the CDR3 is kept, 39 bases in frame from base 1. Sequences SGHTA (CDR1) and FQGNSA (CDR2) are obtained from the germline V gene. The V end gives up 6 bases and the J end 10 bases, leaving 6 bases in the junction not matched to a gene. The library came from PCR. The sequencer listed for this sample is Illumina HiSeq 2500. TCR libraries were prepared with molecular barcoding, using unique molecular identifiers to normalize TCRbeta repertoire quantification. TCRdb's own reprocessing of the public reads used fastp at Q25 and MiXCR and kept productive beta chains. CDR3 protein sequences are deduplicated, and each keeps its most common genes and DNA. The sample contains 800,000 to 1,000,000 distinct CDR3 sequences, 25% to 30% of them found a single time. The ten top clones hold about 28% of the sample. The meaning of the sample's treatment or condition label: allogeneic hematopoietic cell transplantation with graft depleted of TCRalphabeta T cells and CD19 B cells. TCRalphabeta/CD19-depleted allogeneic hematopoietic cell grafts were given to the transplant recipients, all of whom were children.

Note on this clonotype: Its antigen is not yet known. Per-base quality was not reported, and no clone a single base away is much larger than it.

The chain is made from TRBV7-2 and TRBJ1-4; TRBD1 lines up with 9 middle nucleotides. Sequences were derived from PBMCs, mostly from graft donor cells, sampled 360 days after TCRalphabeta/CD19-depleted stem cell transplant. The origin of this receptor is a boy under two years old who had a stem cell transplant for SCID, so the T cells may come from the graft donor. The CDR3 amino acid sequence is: CASRTTGGGKLFF. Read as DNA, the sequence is TGTGCCAGCAGAACCACAGGGGGCGGAAAACTGTTTTTT.